The source of this T cell receptor beta chain is a study of OX40 agonist ivuxolimab in advanced cancers. Concerning the study at large: Ivuxolimab was a fully human IgG2 agonistic monoclonal antibody targeting the costimulatory receptor OX40 (CD134). Intravenous ivuxolimab was administered to patients every 2 weeks at six dose levels: 0.01, 0.1, 0.3, 1.5, 3 and 10 mg/kg. Of the roughly 52 dose-escalation patients, hepatocellular carcinoma was present in approximately 20, melanoma in roughly 15, renal cell carcinoma in 9 and head and neck cancer in 9. A male proportion of around 80% and a mean age of approximately 58 years, ranging from about 20 to 79, were recorded for the dose-escalation cohort. Prior anti-PD-1, anti-PD-L1 or anti-CTLA-4 therapy was permitted, and roughly two fifths of dose-escalation patients had received checkpoint inhibitors. Partial responses occurred in three dose-escalation patients, of whom one had hepatocellular carcinoma and two had cutaneous melanoma. Peripheral TCRbeta sequencing aimed to test whether ivuxolimab altered TCR sequence diversity and caused clonal T-cell expansion. The paper reports the monotherapy dose-escalation portion (N of about 50 patients) of the phase I ivuxolimab trial.

Overall study outcomes, separate from this receptor: After ivuxolimab, expanded clones were on average more numerous among CD8+ T cells than among CD4+ T cells. Low levels of normalized T-cell clonal expansion were also seen in some patients who did not respond. In partial responders in the 0.1-3.0 mg/kg groups, normalized peripheral clonal expansion was found to be among the lowest, especially among CD8+ T cells. Which antigens the clonally expanded peripheral T cells were specific for was not determined. Clonal expansion of both CD4+ and CD8+ blood T cells was observed from baseline to week 6 at doses 0.1 to 3.0 mg/kg.

Patients with autoimmune disease history or receiving systemic immunosuppression were excluded from the trial. In every dose cohort, peripheral blood was drawn for TCR sequencing at baseline, cycle 4 day 1, and cycle 7 day 1. The samples were taken from a phase I, first-in-human, multicenter, open-label dose-escalation trial of ivuxolimab. Adults with locally advanced or metastatic head and neck squamous cell, hepatocellular, melanoma or renal cell carcinoma were enrolled in the trial. Before TCR sequencing, CD4+ T cells and CD8+ T cells were sorted from peripheral blood as separate populations. V trim: 1 base; J trim: 7 bases; unmatched bases: 6. The CDR3 runs 16 amino acids, cysteine and phenylalanine included. Only CDR3 DNA remains: 48 bases, in frame from the first base. For CDR1 and CDR2, the germline V gene (reference sequence) lists LNHDA and SQIVND. For sequencing of the TCRbeta CDR3 region, genomic DNA was extracted from the sorted cells. The immunoSEQ Assay was used to sequence the TCRbeta CDR3 regions. Imported from immuneACCESS, the table was reduced by TCRdb to in-frame sequences with V and J called. These copies leave out some clones; in studies compared against another copy, an unresolved V gene accounts for under half, and the cause of the remainder is not known. This sample gives roughly 55,000 clones in total; around 86% of them show up just once. The ten top clones hold 9.5% to 15% of the sample.

Comment on this clone: No antigen is known for it. No base quality values were provided; no much bigger clone lies one nucleotide off.

The chain is assembled from TRBV19 and TRBJ2-1; 11 bases in the middle match TRBD2. The source is an adult with an advanced solid tumor such as melanoma, head and neck, liver or kidney cancer. Source: CD4+ or CD8+ T cells sorted from blood, taken in a trial of the OX40 agonist ivuxolimab. This receptor carries the CDR3 CASSIVLAGGQNEQFF. The nucleotide sequence reads as follows: TGTGCCAGTAGTATAGTATTAGCGGGGGGGCAAAATGAGCAGTTCTTC.